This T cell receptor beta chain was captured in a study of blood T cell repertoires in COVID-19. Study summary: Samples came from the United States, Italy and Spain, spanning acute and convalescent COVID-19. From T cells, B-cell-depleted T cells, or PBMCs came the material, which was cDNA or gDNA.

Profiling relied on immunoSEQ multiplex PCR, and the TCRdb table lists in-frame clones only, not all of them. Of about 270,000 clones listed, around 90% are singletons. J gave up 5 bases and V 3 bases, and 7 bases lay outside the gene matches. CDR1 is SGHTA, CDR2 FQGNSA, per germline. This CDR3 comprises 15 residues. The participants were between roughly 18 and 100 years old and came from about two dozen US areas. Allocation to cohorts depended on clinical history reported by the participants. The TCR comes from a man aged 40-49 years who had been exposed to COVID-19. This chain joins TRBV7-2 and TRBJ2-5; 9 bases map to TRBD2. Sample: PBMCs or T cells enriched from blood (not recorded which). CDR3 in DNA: TGTGCCAGCAGCTTTAGCGGACTAGCGTACGAGACCCAGTACTTC. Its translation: CASSFSGLAYETQYF.